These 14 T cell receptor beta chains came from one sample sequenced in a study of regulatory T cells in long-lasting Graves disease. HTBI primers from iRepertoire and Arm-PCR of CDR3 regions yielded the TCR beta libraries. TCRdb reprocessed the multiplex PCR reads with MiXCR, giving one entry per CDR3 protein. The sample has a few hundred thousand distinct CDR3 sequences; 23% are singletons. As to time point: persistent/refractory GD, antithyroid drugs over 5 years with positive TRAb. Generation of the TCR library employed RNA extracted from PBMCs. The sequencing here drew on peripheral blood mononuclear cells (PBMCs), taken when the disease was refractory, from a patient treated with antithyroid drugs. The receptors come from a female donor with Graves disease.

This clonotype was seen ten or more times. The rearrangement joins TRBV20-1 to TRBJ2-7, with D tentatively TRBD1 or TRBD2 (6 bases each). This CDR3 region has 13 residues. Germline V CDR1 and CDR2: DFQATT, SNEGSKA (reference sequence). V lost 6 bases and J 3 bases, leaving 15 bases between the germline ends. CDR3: CSAVEGGGYEQYF. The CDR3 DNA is TGCAGTGCCGTAGAAGGGGGAGGCTACGAGCAGTACTTC.

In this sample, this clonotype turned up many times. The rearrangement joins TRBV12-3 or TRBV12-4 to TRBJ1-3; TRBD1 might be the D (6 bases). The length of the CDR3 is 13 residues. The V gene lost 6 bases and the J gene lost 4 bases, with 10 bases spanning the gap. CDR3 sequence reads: CASSEGQGNTIYF. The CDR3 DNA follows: TGTGCCAGCAGCGAAGGACAGGGAAACACCATATATTTT.

The CDR3 DNA sequence: TGTGCCAGCAGCTTAGTTACAGGGATGAACACTGAAGCTTTCTTT. This gives the protein CASSLVTGMNTEAFF. The chain couples TRBV7-2 to TRBJ1-1; D is possibly TRBD1 (6 bases). Germline V gene lookup returns CDR1 SGHTA and CDR2 FQGNSA. The V end was cut by 1 base, the J end by 0 bases, with 9 bases between. There are 15 residues in the CDR3.

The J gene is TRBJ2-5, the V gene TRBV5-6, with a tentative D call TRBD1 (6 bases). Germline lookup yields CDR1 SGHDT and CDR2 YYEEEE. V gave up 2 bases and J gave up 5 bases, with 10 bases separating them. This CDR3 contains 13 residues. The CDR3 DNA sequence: TGTGCCAGCAGCTTCCAGGGGTTGGAGACCCAGTACTTC. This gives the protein CASSFQGLETQYF.

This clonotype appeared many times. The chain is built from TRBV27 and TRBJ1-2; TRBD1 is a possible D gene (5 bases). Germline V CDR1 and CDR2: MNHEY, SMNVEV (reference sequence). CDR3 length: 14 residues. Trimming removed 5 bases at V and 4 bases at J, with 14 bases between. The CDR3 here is CASSVREGSYGYTF. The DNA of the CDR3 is TGTGCCAGCAGTGTCCGTGAGGGGAGCTATGGCTACACCTTC.

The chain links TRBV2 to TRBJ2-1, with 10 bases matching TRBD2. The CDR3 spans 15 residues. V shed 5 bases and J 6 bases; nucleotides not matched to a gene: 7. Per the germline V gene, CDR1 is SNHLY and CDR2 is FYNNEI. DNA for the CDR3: TGTGCCAGCAGTCCGCCCGGGACTAGCGTCAATGAGCAGTTCTTC. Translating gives CASSPPGTSVNEQFF.

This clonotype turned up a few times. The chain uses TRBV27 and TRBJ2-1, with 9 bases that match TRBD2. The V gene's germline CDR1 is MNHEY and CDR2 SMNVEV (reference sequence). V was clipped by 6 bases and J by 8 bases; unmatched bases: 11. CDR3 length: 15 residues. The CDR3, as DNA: TGTGCCAGCAGCCTTCAGCTAGCGGGAACAGATGAGCAGTTCTTC. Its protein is CASSLQLAGTDEQFF.

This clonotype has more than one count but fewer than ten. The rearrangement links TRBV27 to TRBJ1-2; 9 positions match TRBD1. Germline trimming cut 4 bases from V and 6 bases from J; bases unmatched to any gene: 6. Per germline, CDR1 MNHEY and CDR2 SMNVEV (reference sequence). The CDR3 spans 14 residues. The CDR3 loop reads CASSSRTGADGYTF. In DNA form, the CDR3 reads TGTGCCAGCAGTTCAAGGACAGGGGCGGATGGCTACACCTTC.

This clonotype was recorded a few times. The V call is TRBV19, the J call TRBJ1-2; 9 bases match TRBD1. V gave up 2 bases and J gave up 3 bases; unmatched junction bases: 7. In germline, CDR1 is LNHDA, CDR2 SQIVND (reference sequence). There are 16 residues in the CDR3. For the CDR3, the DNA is TGTGCCAGTAGTATATCGCCGGGACAGGGACACTATGGCTACACCTTC. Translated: CASSISPGQGHYGYTF.

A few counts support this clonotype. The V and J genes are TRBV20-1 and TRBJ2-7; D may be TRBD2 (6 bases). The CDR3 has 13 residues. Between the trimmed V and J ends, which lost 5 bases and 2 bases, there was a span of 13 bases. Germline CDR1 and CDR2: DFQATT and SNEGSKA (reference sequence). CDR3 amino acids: CSASGTFTYEQYF. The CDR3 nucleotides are TGCAGTGCTTCCGGGACTTTCACCTACGAGCAGTACTTC.

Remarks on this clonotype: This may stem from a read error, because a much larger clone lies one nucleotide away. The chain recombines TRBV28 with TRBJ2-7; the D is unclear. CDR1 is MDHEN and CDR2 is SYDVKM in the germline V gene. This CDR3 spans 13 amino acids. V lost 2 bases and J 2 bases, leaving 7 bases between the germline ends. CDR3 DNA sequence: TGTGCCAGCAGTTTAAACCTAGCCTACGAGCAGTACTTC. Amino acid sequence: CASSLNLAYEQYF.

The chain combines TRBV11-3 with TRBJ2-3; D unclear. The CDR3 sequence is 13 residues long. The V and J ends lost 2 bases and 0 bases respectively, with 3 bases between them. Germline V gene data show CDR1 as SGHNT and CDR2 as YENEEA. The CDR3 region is CASSLTSTDTQYF. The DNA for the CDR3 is TGTGCCAGCAGCTTAACGAGCACAGATACGCAGTATTTT.

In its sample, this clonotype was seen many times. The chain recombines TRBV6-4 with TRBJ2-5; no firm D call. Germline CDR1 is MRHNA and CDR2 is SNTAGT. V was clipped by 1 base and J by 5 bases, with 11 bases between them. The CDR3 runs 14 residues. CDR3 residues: CASSDFRAWETQYF. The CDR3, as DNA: TGTGCCAGCAGTGACTTTAGGGCGTGGGAGACCCAGTACTTC.

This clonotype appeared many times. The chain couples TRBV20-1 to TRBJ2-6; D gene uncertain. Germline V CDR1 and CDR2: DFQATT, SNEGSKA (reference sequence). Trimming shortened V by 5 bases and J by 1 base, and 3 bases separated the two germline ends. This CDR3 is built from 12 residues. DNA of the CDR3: TGCAGTGCTGGGTCTGGGGCCAACGTCCTGACTTTC. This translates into CSAGSGANVLTF.